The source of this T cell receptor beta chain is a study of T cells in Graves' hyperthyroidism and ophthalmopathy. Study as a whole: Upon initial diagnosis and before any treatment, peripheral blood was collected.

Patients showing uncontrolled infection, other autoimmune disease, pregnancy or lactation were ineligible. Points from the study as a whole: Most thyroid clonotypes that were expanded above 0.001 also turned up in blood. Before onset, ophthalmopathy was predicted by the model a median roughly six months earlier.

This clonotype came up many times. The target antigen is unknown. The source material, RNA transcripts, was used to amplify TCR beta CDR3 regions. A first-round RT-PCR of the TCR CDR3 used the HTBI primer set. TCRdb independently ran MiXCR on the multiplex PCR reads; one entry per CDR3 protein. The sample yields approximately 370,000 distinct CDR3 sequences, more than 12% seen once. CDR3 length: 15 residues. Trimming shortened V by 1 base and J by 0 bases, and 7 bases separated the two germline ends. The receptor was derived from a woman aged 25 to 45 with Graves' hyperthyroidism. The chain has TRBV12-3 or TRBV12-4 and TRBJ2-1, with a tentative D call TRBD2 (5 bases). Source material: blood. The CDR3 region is CASSLERSSYNEQFF. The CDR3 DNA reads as TGTGCCAGCAGTTTAGAGCGGTCCTCCTACAATGAGCAGTTCTTC.